This TCR beta chain emerged from a study of blood T cell repertoires in COVID-19. Overall study context: The study drew acute and convalescent COVID-19 samples from the United States, Italy and Spain. From T cells, B-cell-depleted T cells, or PBMCs came the material, which was cDNA or gDNA.

The study recruited people aged about 18 to 90 years across around 23 US areas. Those designated as exposed participants met a COVID-19 case within 2 weeks before study entry. Libraries were prepared by immunoSEQ multiplex PCR; TCRdb keeps only in-frame clonotypes and omits some of them. The sample shows hundreds of thousands of clones, 90% of them seen only once. Looked up from germline, CDR1 is ENHRY and CDR2 is SYGVKD. The ends were cut back, 6 bases at V and 3 bases at J, with 17 bases in the middle. CDR3 length equals 16 residues. This TCR was sampled from a young man who had been exposed to COVID-19. This chain connects TRBV10-3 to TRBJ2-2; the D gene is possibly TRBD2 (7 bases). The material sequenced was PBMCs or T cells enriched from blood (not recorded which). This chain's CDR3 is CAISQKAGADTGELFF. In nucleotides, the CDR3 is TGTGCCATCAGCCAAAAGGCGGGGGCCGACACCGGGGAGCTGTTTTTT.